Described below is a single T cell receptor (beta chain) sequence and its context. Its antigen is currently unknown. This entry belongs to a study of CD8+CD57+ T cells in acquired aplastic anemia. Study-level points and caveats: Between the patient and control groups, CD8+ Simpson's diversity did not differ significantly. In common between the patients and the controls were around 30 CD8+ CDR3 sequences.

Sequencing was done on patients that had shown CD8+CD57+ cell expansion by flow cytometry. The cohort consisted entirely of patients having severe acquired aplastic anemia. Blood samples were obtained from patients who had received no prior therapy. Genomic DNA, the template, was used for profiling of the TCR beta VDJ and CDR3. MiXCR, applied by TCRdb to the reads, yields one record per CDR3 protein. The data contain over 150,000 distinct CDR3 sequences, 65% to 75% of them seen just once; the ten biggest clones take up about 50%. Germline CDR1 reads SGHAT; CDR2 reads FQNNGV. With V trimmed by 8 bases and J by 4 bases, 6 bases remained unmatched. The CDR3 length is 13 residues.

The specimen was sorted CD4+, CD8+, or CD8+CD57+ T cells (not recorded which) from PBMCs. The rearrangement uses TRBV11-2 and TRBJ1-2; 8 bases are shared with TRBD1. This clonotype was obtained from a human donor with aplastic anemia. DNA of the CDR3: TGTGCCAGCGAGACAGGGGCTGGCTATGGCTACACCTTC. It is translated as CASETGAGYGYTF.